The clone carrying this TCR beta chain occurred a few times. Antigen: not known. This record belongs to a study of T cells after yellow fever vaccination. The study's findings and limits: Clones from primary vaccination mostly reappeared after the booster (approximately 95% CD4, 88% CD8). The study found a weaker secondary response that peaked faster, day 5 versus 15. Abundant clonotypes from the bulk population could contaminate FACS-sorted repertoires.

As TCR cDNA was made by 5'RACE template switching, a universal primer site and UMIs were added. One entry per CDR3 protein, called by TCRdb with MiXCR from the 5' RACE reads. Here the sample spans about 140,000 distinct CDR3 sequences, 6.5% to 8.5% being singletons. The CDR3 length is 14 residues. The germline CDR1 and CDR2 sequences are SGHDT and YYEEEE. V lost 4 bases, J lost 9 bases, and 6 bases stayed unmatched. V and J are TRBV5-6 and TRBJ2-7; 14 nucleotides line up with TRBD2. This specimen consisted of CD4+ T cells sorted from PBMCs, obtained 5 days after the yellow fever booster vaccination. The origin of this receptor is a man in his thirties or forties who received the YFV17D yellow fever vaccine. As DNA, the CDR3 is TGTGCCAGCAGCCGGGGACTAGCGGGAGAGGTGCAGTACTTC. Its protein product is CASSRGLAGEVQYF.